Here is one T cell receptor (beta chain) with its context. Its specificity is unknown. Graves' hyperthyroidism without ophthalmopathy progression within 18 months was termed stable. RNA transcripts served as the template for amplifying TCR beta CDR3 regions. Researchers ran a first-round RT-PCR on the TCR CDR3 using the HTBI primer set. TCRdb re-called the multiplex PCR reads through MiXCR, storing one row per CDR3 protein. The data contain some 720,000 distinct CDR3 sequences, about a sixth of them singletons. The record originates from a study of T cells in Graves' hyperthyroidism and ophthalmopathy. Study-level findings and limits: It was a median roughly 6.5 months before onset that the model predicted ophthalmopathy. Expanded thyroid clonotypes (above 0.001) were mostly also found in blood.

Sample: blood. The sequence was collected from a man in his late teens or twenties with Graves' hyperthyroidism.

The CDR3 DNA reads TGTGCCAGCAGCCGGGGAGCGGGTGTGAACACTGAAGCTTTCTTT. Its translation is CASSRGAGVNTEAFF. The chain carries TRBV7-9 and TRBJ1-1, with D unclear. Germline V lookup: CDR1 SEHNR, CDR2 FQNEAQ (reference sequence). This CDR3 contains 15 residues. The ends were cut back, 5 bases at V and 0 bases at J, with 13 bases in the middle.